Below are 22 T cell receptor beta chains sequenced from a single sample in a study of cytomegalovirus exposure and HLA in healthy donors. The PCR was carried out with 60 Vbeta primers and 13 Jbeta primers. TCRdb's copy holds only in-frame clones and misses some; the assay was immunoSEQ multiplex PCR. The table shows fewer than 95,000 clones, with roughly 79% occurring only once. The specimen was PBMCs. The origin of the receptors is a young man in good health and CMV-seronegative.

The chain employs TRBV7-2 and TRBJ1-2; maybe TRBD1 (5 bases). Between the trimmed V and J ends, which lost 2 bases and 4 bases, there was a span of 14 bases. CDR1 is SGHTA, CDR2 FQGNSA, per germline. The CDR3 is 15 amino acids. The CDR3 spells CASSLRPPGPYGYTF. The CDR3 coding sequence is TGTGCCAGCAGCTTAAGGCCCCCAGGGCCCTATGGCTACACCTTC.

For this clone: Compared with germline, one end of the junction differs, possibly owing to a read error. This chain joins TRBV6-6 and TRBJ1-2; 7 positions agree with TRBD1. The germline gives CDR1 MNHNY, CDR2 SVGAGI (reference sequence). This CDR3 has 14 residues. The CDR3 sequence is CASSTGTANYGYPF. The CDR3 DNA reads as TGTGCCAGCAGTACTGGGACAGCAAACTATGGCTACCCCTTC.

The chain has TRBV6-6 and TRBJ2-2; 8 bases map to TRBD1. CDR1 and CDR2 from the germline V gene are MNHNY and SVGAGI (reference sequence). The V segment lost 9 bases and the J segment 1 base; nucleotides outside the gene matches: 1. The CDR3 extends over 13 amino acids. The CDR3 loop is CASGQGNTGELFF. In nucleotides, the CDR3 is TGTGCCAGTGGACAGGGGAACACCGGGGAGCTGTTTTTT.

The chain employs TRBV5-1 and TRBJ1-1; D is unclear. CDR1 and CDR2 (germline): SGHRS, YFSETQ. The CDR3 runs 13 residues. V lost 4 bases and J lost 4, with 11 bases in between. DNA of the CDR3: TGCGCCAGCAGCCACAGAATTAGCACTGAAGCTTTCTTT. Protein: CASSHRISTEAFF.

The chain combines TRBV5-1 with TRBJ2-2; 10 bases are shared with TRBD1. This CDR3 is built from 16 residues. Germline V lookup: CDR1 SGHRS, CDR2 YFSETQ. After removal of 2 bases from V and 6 bases from J, the junction contained 7 bases not matched to a gene. The CDR3: CASSLGQGVRAGELFF. The DNA of the CDR3 is TGCGCCAGCAGCTTAGGACAGGGGGTCCGTGCCGGGGAGCTGTTTTTT.

This chain links TRBV5-4 with TRBJ2-5; D unclear. Between the trimmed V and J ends, which lost 4 bases and 11 bases, there was a span of 18 bases. This CDR3 has 13 amino acids. The V gene's germline CDR1 is SGHNT and CDR2 YYREEE (reference sequence). The CDR3: CASSQDLNREQYF. Here the CDR3 DNA reads TGTGCCAGCAGCCAAGACTTAAATAGAGAGCAGTACTTC.

The chain recombines TRBV6-1 with TRBJ2-3, with D possibly TRBD1 on 6 matching bases. V lost 10 bases and J lost 2, with 19 bases in between. The CDR3 has 15 residues. CDR1 and CDR2 (germline): MNHNS, SASEGT. The DNA for the CDR3 is TGTGCCATATCGACAGGACTCGTGAACACAGATACGCAGTATTTT. Translation gives CAISTGLVNTDTQYF.

CDR3 amino acids: CASSDGSAGGYGYTF. The CDR3 DNA sequence: TGTGCCAGCAGTGACGGGTCAGCAGGGGGATATGGCTACACCTTC. The rearrangement joins TRBV6-4 to TRBJ1-2; 7 bases align to TRBD1. J was trimmed by 5 bases and V by 2 bases; bases with no gene match: 8. Germline CDR1 is MRHNA and CDR2 is SNTAGT. This CDR3 region has 15 residues.

The chain uses TRBV5-8 and TRBJ2-1, with TRBD2 as a possible D gene (6 bases). The CDR3 spans 16 residues. Germline values: CDR1 SGHTS, CDR2 YDEGEE. Trimming stripped 4 bases from V and 5 bases from J, with 19 bases between. CDR3 amino acids: CASSPRGVAANNEQFF. The CDR3 DNA reads as TGTGCCAGCAGCCCGAGGGGAGTAGCGGCTAACAATGAGCAGTTCTTC.

The V and J genes are TRBV5-1 and TRBJ2-1; 10 bases map to TRBD1. This CDR3 region has 16 residues. Germline CDR1 reads SGHRS; CDR2 reads YFSETQ. V trimming: 3 bases; J trimming: 1 base; junction bases outside the gene matches: 4. The CDR3 DNA follows: TGCGCCAGCAGCTACGAGGGACAGGGGTCCTACAATGAGCAGTTCTTC. Translating it yields CASSYEGQGSYNEQFF.

The chain employs TRBV10-3 and TRBJ2-5; 9 bases are a match to TRBD1. Germline V gene data show CDR1 as ENHRY and CDR2 as SYGVKD. Trimming at V came to 6 bases and at J to 4 bases, leaving 9 bases not matched to a gene. The CDR3 length is 15 residues. The DNA for the CDR3 is TGTGCCATCAGCCCGAATACAGGGGGCGTAGAGACCCAGTACTTC. It is translated as CAISPNTGGVETQYF.

This sequence joins TRBV5-1 and TRBJ1-1; 12 nucleotides match TRBD1. Germline values: CDR1 SGHRS, CDR2 YFSETQ. There are 14 residues in the CDR3. J lost 11 bases, V lost 4 bases, and 9 bases had no gene match. The CDR3 bases are TGCGCCAGCAGCCCGGGGACAGGGGGCCGCCGGGCTTTCTTT. Translating gives CASSPGTGGRRAFF. The whole variable domain, remainder taken from reference TRBV5-1 and TRBJ1-1, is KAGVTQTPRYLIKTRGQQVTLSCSPISGHRSVSWYQQTPGQGLQFLFEYFSETQRNKGNFPGRFSGRQFSNSRSEMNVSTLELGDSALYLCASSPGTGGRRAFFGQGTRLTVV.

The chain carries TRBV27 and TRBJ1-1; D unclear. CDR3 size: 17 residues. Germline lookup yields CDR1 MNHEY and CDR2 SMNVEV (reference sequence). Trimming removed 3 bases from V and 1 base from J, with 18 bases in between. In nucleotides, the CDR3 is TGTGCCAGCAGTTTCCGGGTCACGCCTATAAAGAACACTGAAGCTTTCTTT. Translated, it gives CASSFRVTPIKNTEAFF.

The rearrangement joins TRBV4-2 to TRBJ2-7, with 12 bases matching TRBD2. Germline loops: CDR1 LGHNA, CDR2 YNFKEQ. Losses at the gene ends were 0 bases for V and 3 bases for J; bases not matched to a gene: 3. This CDR3 has 16 residues. The CDR3 sequence is CASSQELAGGSYEQYF. The CDR3 DNA follows: TGTGCCAGCAGCCAAGAACTAGCGGGGGGCAGCTACGAGCAGTACTTC.

V is TRBV9 and J is TRBJ2-2, with 9 positions matching TRBD2. Trimming cost V 4 bases and J 5 bases; bases outside gene matches: 6. Germline loops: CDR1 SGDLS, CDR2 YYNGEE. CDR3 length: 15 residues. CDR3 DNA sequence: TGTGCCAGCAGCCGGCGGCTAGCGGGGACCGGGGAGCTGTTTTTT. This translates into CASSRRLAGTGELFF.

The rearrangement joins TRBV6-1 to TRBJ2-7, with 7 bases that match TRBD2. Unmatched junction bases numbered 6, after V lost 1 base and J lost 3 bases. The germline gives CDR1 MNHNS, CDR2 SASEGT. This CDR3 comprises 15 residues. CDR3 residues: CASSEGPGRVYEQYV. The CDR3 region has the DNA TGTGCCAGCAGTGAAGGTCCTGGGAGGGTCTACGAGCAGTACGTC.

The chain has TRBV7-9 and TRBJ1-1; no reliable D call. CDR1 SEHNR and CDR2 FQNEAQ come from the germline V gene (reference sequence). The CDR3 covers 12 residues. V was pared by 1 base and J by 7 bases, with 7 bases between. CDR3 bases: TGTGCCAGCAGCTTAGAATCCCGTGAAGCTTTCTTT. It translates to CASSLESREAFF.

This clone showed up just once. DNA of the CDR3: TGTGCCAGCAGCTTGGGACAGGGCGTAAGCTCCTACAATGAGCAGTTCTTC. As protein: CASSLGQGVSSYNEQFF. The rearrangement links TRBV7-9 to TRBJ2-1; 9 positions agree with TRBD1. The CDR3 has 17 amino acids. V lost 3 bases to trimming and J lost 0 bases; unmatched junction nucleotides: 6. Per germline, CDR1 SEHNR and CDR2 FQNEAQ (reference sequence).

The gene calls are TRBV6-1 and TRBJ2-7, with TRBD1 identical over 8 bases. The CDR3 extends over 13 amino acids. With V trimmed by 6 bases and J by 3 bases, 4 bases remained unmatched. Germline CDR1 reads MNHNS; CDR2 reads SASEGT. CDR3 in amino acids: CASRRTGNYEQYV. CDR3 DNA: TGTGCCAGCAGAAGGACAGGGAACTACGAGCAGTACGTC.

This clone was observed a single time. V usage is TRBV5-1 and J usage is TRBJ2-7; 9 bases agree with TRBD1. Trimming took 3 bases from V and 1 from J; bases not matched to a gene: 14. This CDR3 spans 18 amino acids. Germline CDR1 is SGHRS and CDR2 is YFSETQ. The CDR3 DNA follows: TGCGCCAGCAGCTCCAGAGCCCGAACCGGGACAGGGTCCTACGAGCAGTACTTC. Its translation: CASSSRARTGTGSYEQYF.

CDR3 sequence reads: CASSSMTANTEAFF. The CDR3 bases are TGTGCCAGCAGCTCAATGACAGCGAACACTGAAGCTTTCTTT. The J gene is TRBJ1-1, the V gene TRBV7-8, with D maybe TRBD1 (5 bases). The V gene lost 4 bases and the J gene lost 1 base, with 10 bases spanning the gap. This CDR3 has 14 amino acids. Germline-derived CDR1 and CDR2 are SGHVS and FQNEAQ.

This chain links TRBV4-1 with TRBJ2-7; maybe TRBD2 (6 bases). This CDR3 comprises 16 residues. The V gene lost 2 bases and the J gene lost 3 bases, with 17 bases spanning the gap. Looked up from germline, CDR1 is MGHRA and CDR2 is YSYEKL. This CDR3 is CASSQSAPGGNYEQYF. In nucleotides, the CDR3 is TGCGCCAGCAGCCAATCCGCGCCTGGGGGGAACTACGAGCAGTACTTC.